This is a list of T cell receptor beta chains from one sample in a study of blood T cell repertoires in COVID-19. Generated by immunoSEQ multiplex PCR, the TCRdb table keeps only in-frame clones and is missing some. The sample lists more than 300,000 clones; more than 85% were seen once. The sequencing input was PBMCs or T cells enriched from blood (not recorded which). These TCRs come from a woman aged 25 to 39 who had been exposed to COVID-19. The CDR3 runs from the conserved cysteine through the conserved F or W. A D gene is named only where the DNA matches it firmly.

j_call d_call v_call cdr3_aa cdr3_nt
TRBJ2-1 TRBD1 TRBV10-3 CAIRAIGTGHNEQFF TGTGCCATCAGGGCTATAGGGACAGGCCACAATGAGCAGTTCTTC
TRBJ2-3 - TRBV6-5 CASSYSAGTQYF TGTGCCAGCAGTTACTCGGCGGGCACGCAGTATTTT
TRBJ2-4 - TRBV6-2/TRBV6-3 CASSWDWSSLQYF TGTGCCAGCAGTTGGGACTGGTCCTCGCTGCAGTACTTC
TRBJ1-2 - TRBV5-1 CASSARAGYGYTF TGCGCCAGCAGCGCACGGGCGGGATATGGCTACACCTTC
TRBJ1-6 TRBD1 TRBV18 CASSPLAGQGAFHF TGTGCCAGCTCACCACTAGCGGGACAGGGGGCTTTCCACTTT
TRBJ2-7 TRBD1 TRBV27 CASSSRTGHYYEQYF TGTGCCAGCAGTTCCCGGACAGGGCACTACTACGAGCAGTACTTC
TRBJ1-6 - TRBV20-1 CSASMWGESSPLHF TGCAGTGCTAGTATGTGGGGAGAGAGCTCACCCCTCCACTTT
TRBJ1-2 - TRBV10-3 CATSNEKGYTF TGTGCCACCTCTAACGAGAAGGGCTACACCTTC
TRBJ2-7 TRBD2 TRBV2 CASSPRLAGVSSSYEQYF TGTGCCAGCAGTCCTCGACTAGCGGGGGTCTCCAGCTCCTACGAGCAGTACTTC
TRBJ2-7 TRBD1 TRBV5-4 CASSLWDRGGYEQYF TGTGCCAGCAGCTTGTGGGACAGGGGGGGCTACGAGCAGTACTTC
TRBJ1-4 TRBD1 TRBV2 CASSQTGSTNEKLFF TGTGCCAGCAGTCAGACAGGGTCAACTAATGAAAAACTGTTTTTT
TRBJ2-1 TRBD2 TRBV5-4 CASSFIGTSGENEQFF TGTGCCAGCAGCTTTATTGGGACTAGCGGGGAAAATGAGCAGTTCTTC
TRBJ2-1 - TRBV4-1 CASSPSPRNEQFF TGCGCCAGCAGCCCGTCTCCGAGGAATGAGCAGTTCTTC
TRBJ1-6 - TRBV14 CASKQTTGDGSPLHF TGTGCCAGCAAACAAACGACAGGAGATGGTTCACCCCTCCACTTT
TRBJ2-7 TRBD1 TRBV25-1 CASSVYRGSYEQYF TGTGCCAGCAGTGTCTACAGGGGGAGTTACGAGCAGTACTTC
TRBJ2-7 TRBD1 TRBV5-1 CASSSGSQGAGEQYF TGCGCCAGCAGCTCGGGGAGTCAGGGGGCGGGTGAGCAGTACTTC